These 11 T cell receptor beta chains were all obtained from the same sample, sequenced in a study of cytomegalovirus exposure and HLA in healthy donors. PCR was performed using 60 Vbeta and 13 Jbeta primers. Sequencing used immunoSEQ multiplex PCR; TCRdb keeps in-frame clones, though not all of them. This table holds around 150,000 clones, roughly 80% found once. Sequencing was done on a sample of PBMCs. The receptors originated from a woman aged 25 to 39 in good health and CMV-seronegative.

The rearrangement links TRBV27 to TRBJ2-3; 9 nucleotides agree with TRBD1. The CDR3 sequence is 16 residues long. The germline V gene encodes CDR1 MNHEY and CDR2 SMNVEV (reference sequence). V lost 0 bases, J lost 6 bases, and 7 bases stayed unmatched. The CDR3 region is CASSLSPTGGRDTQYF. The CDR3 region has the DNA TGTGCCAGCAGTTTATCCCCGACAGGGGGTCGGGATACGCAGTATTTT.

V and J are TRBV5-4 and TRBJ2-7; 7 positions match TRBD1. Losses at the gene ends were 0 bases for V and 3 bases for J; bases not matched to a gene: 12. The CDR3 runs to 17 residues. CDR1 is SGHNT and CDR2 is YYREEE in the germline V gene (reference sequence). Here the CDR3 reads CASSLAIDRVGGYEQYF. CDR3 nucleotides: TGTGCCAGCAGCTTGGCCATTGACAGGGTAGGAGGCTACGAGCAGTACTTC.

In this sample, this clone turned up a few times. This rearrangement joins TRBV28 to TRBJ2-5; the match to TRBD1 covers 9 bases. The CDR3 length is 13 residues. The germline gives CDR1 MDHEN, CDR2 SYDVKM. Trimming took 5 bases from V and 3 from J; bases not matched to a gene: 1. The CDR3 region has the DNA TGTGCCAGCAGTCGGACAGGGGAAGAGACCCAGTACTTC. Its translation: CASSRTGEETQYF.

This clone showed up just once. The chain is built from TRBV18 and TRBJ2-1; 14 bases line up with TRBD2. The V segment lost 2 bases and the J segment 10 bases; nucleotides outside the gene matches: 4. The length of the CDR3 is 15 residues. Germline V CDR1 and CDR2: KGHSH, LQKENI. This chain's CDR3 is CASSPGGLAGAEQFF. The CDR3 DNA follows: TGTGCCAGCTCACCAGGGGGACTAGCGGGGGCCGAGCAGTTCTTC.

This chain connects TRBV2 to TRBJ1-5, with D tentatively TRBD1 (5 bases). Between the trimmed V and J ends, which lost 7 bases and 4 bases, there was a span of 11 bases. The CDR3 totals 13 residues. CDR1 is SNHLY and CDR2 is FYNNEI in the germline V gene. The CDR3 DNA reads as TGTGCCAGCAAGGGGCAGGCGAATCAGCCCCAGCATTTT. Amino acid sequence: CASKGQANQPQHF.

J is TRBJ1-6 and V is TRBV28; 7 nucleotides line up with TRBD1. Germline CDR1 and CDR2: MDHEN and SYDVKM. The CDR3 runs 14 residues. The ends lost 8 bases at V and 7 bases at J; junction bases unmatched: 8. The chain's CDR3 is CASGLDRTNSPLHF. CDR3 nucleotides: TGTGCCAGCGGGTTGGACAGGACCAATTCACCCCTCCACTTT.

J is TRBJ2-3 and V is TRBV5-6; D is possibly TRBD2 (5 bases). V lost 2 bases and J lost 0, with 10 bases in between. This CDR3 is 15 amino acids long. Germline CDR1 SGHDT, CDR2 YYEEEE. CDR3 nucleotides: TGTGCCAGCAGCTTCTGGGAGACTAGCACAGATACGCAGTATTTT. As protein: CASSFWETSTDTQYF.

Only one count was recorded for this clone. The V and J genes are TRBV5-6 and TRBJ2-3; 14 positions match TRBD2. CDR3 length: 18 amino acids. Germline CDR1 SGHDT, CDR2 YYEEEE. V lost 2 bases to trimming and J lost 5 bases; unmatched junction nucleotides: 10. This chain's CDR3 is CASSFLTTSGGDRDTQYF. The CDR3, as DNA: TGTGCCAGCAGCTTCCTCACGACTAGCGGGGGGGATCGAGATACGCAGTATTTT.

The chain recombines TRBV7-9 with TRBJ1-1, with 10 bases aligning to TRBD1. Germline V gives CDR1 SEHNR, CDR2 FQNEAQ (reference sequence). V was clipped by 1 base and J by 7 bases; unmatched bases: 3. The CDR3 runs to 14 residues. The CDR3, as DNA: TGTGCCAGCAGCTTAGGACAGGGGGCGGATGAAGCTTTCTTT. It translates to CASSLGQGADEAFF.

The sample holds a few counts of this clone. V and J are TRBV5-5 and TRBJ2-7; 7 bases match TRBD2. CDR1 and CDR2 from the germline V gene are SGHKS and YYEKEE (reference sequence). V was clipped by 2 bases and J by 2 bases; unmatched bases: 4. The CDR3 loop spans 14 amino acids. In DNA, the CDR3 is TGTGCCAGCAGCTTTTGGGGGGGTCCCTACGAGCAGTACTTC. Residues: CASSFWGGPYEQYF. Using reference TRBV5-5 and TRBJ2-7 for the parts outside the CDR3, the full variable domain is DAGVTQSPTHLIKTRGQQVTLRCSPISGHKSVSWYQQVLGQGPQFIFQYYEKEERGRGNFPDRFSARQFPNYSSELNVNALLLGDSALYLCASSFWGGPYEQYFGPGTRLTVT.

The V gene is TRBV5-1, the J gene TRBJ1-2, with 10 bases matching TRBD1. Germline lookup yields CDR1 SGHRS and CDR2 YFSETQ. CDR3 size: 16 residues. J gave up 4 bases and V 0 bases, and 6 bases lay outside the gene matches. DNA for the CDR3: TGCGCCAGCAGCTTGGAGACAGGGGGCCGAGGCTATGGCTACACCTTC. Residues: CASSLETGGRGYGYTF.